This is a list of T cell receptor beta chains from one sample in a study of blood T cell repertoires in COVID-19. Produced via immunoSEQ multiplex PCR; TCRdb's table is partial and in-frame only. The sample shows roughly 140,000 clones, around four fifths of them seen only once. Sample: peripheral blood. The receptors here all came from a man between 65 and 80 years old with acute or convalescent COVID-19. The CDR3 runs from the conserved cysteine through the conserved F or W. The order of the fields is clone size, D gene, J gene, V gene, CDR3 protein, CDR3 DNA. A D gene is named only where the DNA matches it firmly. The listing skips clone size in some rows; elsewhere it reads once, few, many or a size class.

clone_size: NA
d_call: NA
j_call: TRBJ2-1
v_call: TRBV28
cdr3_aa: CASSLAGKDNEQFF
cdr3_nt: TGTGCCAGCAGTTTAGCAGGGAAAGACAATGAGCAGTTCTTC

clone_size: NA
d_call: TRBD2
j_call: TRBJ2-7
v_call: TRBV10-2
cdr3_aa: CASSETGTSGRFSYEQYF
cdr3_nt: TGCGCCAGCAGCGAAACCGGGACTAGCGGGAGGTTCTCCTACGAGCAGTACTTC

clone_size: NA
d_call: NA
j_call: TRBJ1-1
v_call: TRBV10-3
cdr3_aa: CAISDQGEAFF
cdr3_nt: TGTGCCATCAGTGACCAGGGGGAAGCTTTCTTT

clone_size: NA
d_call: NA
j_call: TRBJ2-1
v_call: TRBV5-1
cdr3_aa: CASSLGALLYNEQFF
cdr3_nt: TGCGCCAGCAGCCTCGGTGCCTTACTATACAATGAGCAGTTCTTC

clone_size: NA
d_call: TRBD1
j_call: TRBJ2-2
v_call: TRBV14
cdr3_aa: CASSKVGGFTGELFF
cdr3_nt: TGTGCCAGCAGCAAAGTAGGGGGCTTTACCGGGGAGCTGTTTTTT

clone_size: once
d_call: NA
j_call: TRBJ2-5
v_call: TRBV11-2
cdr3_aa: CASSLDRIGTGQETQYF
cdr3_nt: TGTGCCAGCAGCTTAGATCGGATCGGCACAGGGCAAGAGACCCAGTACTTC

clone_size: NA
d_call: TRBD1
j_call: TRBJ1-5
v_call: TRBV2
cdr3_aa: CASSGQGGQPQHF
cdr3_nt: TGTGCCAGCAGCGGACAGGGCGGTCAGCCCCAGCATTTT

clone_size: once
d_call: NA
j_call: TRBJ1-5
v_call: TRBV19
cdr3_aa: CASSPVNQPQHF
cdr3_nt: TGTGCCAGTTCCCCTGTAAATCAGCCCCAGCATTTT

clone_size: NA
d_call: NA
j_call: TRBJ2-1
v_call: TRBV12-5
cdr3_aa: CASGLVDFTYQFF
cdr3_nt: TGTGCTAGTGGTTTGGTTGACTTCACATATCAGTTCTTC

clone_size: NA
d_call: NA
j_call: TRBJ2-2
v_call: TRBV19
cdr3_aa: CASSPRARPNTGELFF
cdr3_nt: TGTGCCAGTAGTCCCAGGGCCAGACCAAACACCGGGGAGCTGTTTTTT

clone_size: once
d_call: NA
j_call: TRBJ1-5
v_call: TRBV6-5
cdr3_aa: CASSYSTATNQPQHF
cdr3_nt: TGTGCCAGCAGTTACTCGACAGCTACTAATCAGCCCCAGCATTTT

clone_size: NA
d_call: TRBD1
j_call: TRBJ1-2
v_call: TRBV12-3/TRBV12-4
cdr3_aa: CASSRDSRGYTF
cdr3_nt: TGTGCCAGCAGCCGGGACAGTCGCGGCTACACCTTC

clone_size: NA
d_call: NA
j_call: TRBJ1-3
v_call: TRBV9
cdr3_aa: CASSVDDTYGSGNTIYF
cdr3_nt: TGTGCCAGCAGCGTAGATGACACTTACGGCTCTGGAAACACCATATATTTT

clone_size: NA
d_call: TRBD2
j_call: TRBJ2-1
v_call: TRBV5-1
cdr3_aa: CASSRTSGSYNEQFF
cdr3_nt: TGCGCCAGCAGCAGGACTAGCGGGAGCTACAATGAGCAGTTCTTC